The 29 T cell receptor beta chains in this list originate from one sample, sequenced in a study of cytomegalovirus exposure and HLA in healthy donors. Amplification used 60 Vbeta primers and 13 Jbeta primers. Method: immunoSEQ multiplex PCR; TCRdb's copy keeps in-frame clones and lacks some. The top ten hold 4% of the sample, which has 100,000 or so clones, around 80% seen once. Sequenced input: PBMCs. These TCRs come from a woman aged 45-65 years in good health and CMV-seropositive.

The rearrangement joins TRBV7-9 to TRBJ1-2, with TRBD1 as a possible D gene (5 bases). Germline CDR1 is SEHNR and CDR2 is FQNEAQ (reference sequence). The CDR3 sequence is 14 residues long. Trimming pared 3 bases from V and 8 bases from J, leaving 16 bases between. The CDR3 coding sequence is TGTGCCAGCAGCTTCCTCAGGGATATGAGGGGCTACACCTTC. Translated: CASSFLRDMRGYTF. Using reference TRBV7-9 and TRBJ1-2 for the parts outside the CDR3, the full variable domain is DTGVSQNPRHKITKRGQNVTFRCDPISEHNRLYWYRQTLGQGPEFLTYFQNEAQLEKSRLLSDRFSAERPKGSFSTLEIQRTEQGDSAMYLCASSFLRDMRGYTFGSGTRLTVV.

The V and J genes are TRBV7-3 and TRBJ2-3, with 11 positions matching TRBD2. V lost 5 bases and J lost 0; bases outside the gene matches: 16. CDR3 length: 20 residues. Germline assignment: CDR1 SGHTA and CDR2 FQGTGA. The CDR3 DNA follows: TGTGCCAGCAGCCTACCCACGGGACTAGCGGTAACTCCTAGCACAGATACGCAGTATTTT. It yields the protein CASSLPTGLAVTPSTDTQYF.

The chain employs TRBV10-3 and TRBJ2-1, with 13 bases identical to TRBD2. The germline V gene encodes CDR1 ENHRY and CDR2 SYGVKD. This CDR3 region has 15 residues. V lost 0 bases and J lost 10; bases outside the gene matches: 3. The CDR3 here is CAISESGTSGVEQFF. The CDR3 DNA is TGTGCCATCAGTGAGTCAGGGACTAGCGGGGTAGAGCAGTTCTTC.

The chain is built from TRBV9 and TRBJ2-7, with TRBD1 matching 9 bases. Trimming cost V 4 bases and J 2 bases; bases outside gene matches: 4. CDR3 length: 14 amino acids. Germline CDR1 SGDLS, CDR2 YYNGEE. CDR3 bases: TGTGCCAGCAGCTTAGGACAGGGGACCTACGAGCAGTACTTC. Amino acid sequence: CASSLGQGTYEQYF.

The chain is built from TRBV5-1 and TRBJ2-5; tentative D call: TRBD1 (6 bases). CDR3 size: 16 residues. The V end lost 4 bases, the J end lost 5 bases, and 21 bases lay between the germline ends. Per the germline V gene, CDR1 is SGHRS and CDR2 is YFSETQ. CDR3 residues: CASSPSGTTTGETQYF. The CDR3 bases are TGCGCCAGCAGCCCTTCCGGGACAACCACGGGGGAGACCCAGTACTTC. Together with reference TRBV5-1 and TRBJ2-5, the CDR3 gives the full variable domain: KAGVTQTPRYLIKTRGQQVTLSCSPISGHRSVSWYQQTPGQGLQFLFEYFSETQRNKGNFPGRFSGRQFSNSRSEMNVSTLELGDSALYLCASSPSGTTTGETQYFGPGTRLLVL.

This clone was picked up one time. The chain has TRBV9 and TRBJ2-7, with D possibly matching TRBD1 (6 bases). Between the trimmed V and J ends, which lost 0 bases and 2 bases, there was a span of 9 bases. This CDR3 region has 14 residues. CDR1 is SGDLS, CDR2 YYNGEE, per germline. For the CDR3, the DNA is TGTGCCAGCAGCGTAGAGGGACAAGCCTACGAGCAGTACTTC. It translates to CASSVEGQAYEQYF.

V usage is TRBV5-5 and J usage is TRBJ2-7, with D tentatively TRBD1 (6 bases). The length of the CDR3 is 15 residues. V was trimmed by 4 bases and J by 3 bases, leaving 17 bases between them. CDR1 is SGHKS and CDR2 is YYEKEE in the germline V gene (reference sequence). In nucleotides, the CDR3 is TGTGCCAGCAGCCCCTCGCAACAGGGAGTCTACGAGCAGTACTTC. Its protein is CASSPSQQGVYEQYF.

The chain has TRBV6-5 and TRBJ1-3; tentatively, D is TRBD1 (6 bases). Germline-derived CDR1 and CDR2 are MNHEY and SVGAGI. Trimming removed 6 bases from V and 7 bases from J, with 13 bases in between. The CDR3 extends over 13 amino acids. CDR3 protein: CASSPPGQNTIYF. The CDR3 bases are TGTGCCAGCAGCCCGCCCGGACAGAACACCATATATTTT.

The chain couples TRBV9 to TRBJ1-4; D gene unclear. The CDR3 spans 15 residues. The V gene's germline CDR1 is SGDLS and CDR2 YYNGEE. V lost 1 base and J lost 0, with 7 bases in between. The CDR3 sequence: CASSVSGATNEKLFF. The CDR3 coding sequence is TGTGCCAGCAGCGTATCCGGGGCAACTAATGAAAAACTGTTTTTT.

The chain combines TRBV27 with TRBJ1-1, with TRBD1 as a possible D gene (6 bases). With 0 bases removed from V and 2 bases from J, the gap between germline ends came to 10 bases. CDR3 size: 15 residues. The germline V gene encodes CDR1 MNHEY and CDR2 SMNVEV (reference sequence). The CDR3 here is CASSLSRGANTEAFF. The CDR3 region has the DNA TGTGCCAGCAGTTTATCGCGGGGGGCCAACACTGAAGCTTTCTTT.

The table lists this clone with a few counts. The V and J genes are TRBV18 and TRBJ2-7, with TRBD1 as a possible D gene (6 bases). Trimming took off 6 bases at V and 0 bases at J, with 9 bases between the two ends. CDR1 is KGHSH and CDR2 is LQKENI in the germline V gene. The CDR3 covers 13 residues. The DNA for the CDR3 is TGTGCCAGCTCGATGGGGGCCTCCTACGAGCAGTACTTC. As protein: CASSMGASYEQYF.

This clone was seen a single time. The CDR3 sequence is CASSWEEDTSTDTQYF. The CDR3 region has the DNA TGTGCCAGCAGTTGGGAGGAGGACACCTCCACAGATACGCAGTATTTT. The gene calls are TRBV6-5 and TRBJ2-3, with a possible D match to TRBD2 (6 bases). The CDR3 length is 16 residues. CDR1 and CDR2 (germline): MNHEY, SVGAGI. Trimming took 4 bases from V and 2 from J, leaving 16 bases between them.

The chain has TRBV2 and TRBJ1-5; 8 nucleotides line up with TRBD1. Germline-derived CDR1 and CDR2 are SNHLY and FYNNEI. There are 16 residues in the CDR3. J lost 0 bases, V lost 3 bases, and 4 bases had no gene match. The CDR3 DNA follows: TGTGCCAGCAGTGACAGGACAGGGAATAGCAATCAGCCCCAGCATTTT. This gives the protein CASSDRTGNSNQPQHF.

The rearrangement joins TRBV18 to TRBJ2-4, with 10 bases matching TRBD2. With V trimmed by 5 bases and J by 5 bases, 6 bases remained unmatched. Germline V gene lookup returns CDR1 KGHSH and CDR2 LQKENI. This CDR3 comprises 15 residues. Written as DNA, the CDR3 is TGTGCCAGCTCAGCCCGGACTAGCGGCCAAAACATTCAGTACTTC. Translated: CASSARTSGQNIQYF.

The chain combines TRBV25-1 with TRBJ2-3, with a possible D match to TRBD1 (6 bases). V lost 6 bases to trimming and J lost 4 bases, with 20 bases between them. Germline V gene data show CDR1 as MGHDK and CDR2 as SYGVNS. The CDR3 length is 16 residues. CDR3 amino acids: CASSPHVIEGADTQYF. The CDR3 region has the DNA TGTGCCAGCAGCCCCCATGTTATCGAGGGGGCAGATACGCAGTATTTT.

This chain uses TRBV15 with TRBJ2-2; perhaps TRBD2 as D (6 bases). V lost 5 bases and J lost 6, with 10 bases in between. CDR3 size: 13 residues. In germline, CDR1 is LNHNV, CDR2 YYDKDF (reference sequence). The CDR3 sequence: CATSEGLAGELFF. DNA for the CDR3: TGTGCCACCAGCGAGGGACTCGCCGGGGAGCTGTTTTTT.

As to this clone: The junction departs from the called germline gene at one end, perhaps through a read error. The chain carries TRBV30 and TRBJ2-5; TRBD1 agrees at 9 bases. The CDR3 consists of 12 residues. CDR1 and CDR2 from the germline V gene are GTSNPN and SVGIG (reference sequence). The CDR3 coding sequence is TGTGCCTGGAGTCGAGAGACAGGGGGGGCGGACTTC. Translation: CAWSRETGGADF.

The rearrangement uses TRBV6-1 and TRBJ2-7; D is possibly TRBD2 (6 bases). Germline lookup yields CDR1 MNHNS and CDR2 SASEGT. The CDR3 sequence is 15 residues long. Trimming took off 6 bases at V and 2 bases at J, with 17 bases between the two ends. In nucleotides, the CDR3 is TGTGCCAGCAGAGTGCTAGCGCAGGAGGCCTACGAGCAGTACTTC. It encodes CASRVLAQEAYEQYF.

The CDR3 spells CASSPGTSGSTGELFF. CDR3 bases: TGTGCCAGCAGCCCCGGGACTAGCGGGAGTACCGGGGAGCTGTTTTTT. The chain joins TRBV7-9 to TRBJ2-2; 14 positions agree with TRBD2. CDR3 length: 16 residues. Germline loops: CDR1 SEHNR, CDR2 FQNEAQ (reference sequence). Unmatched junction bases numbered 4, after V lost 5 bases and J lost 5 bases. The entire variable domain, with the rest obtained from reference TRBV7-9 and TRBJ2-2, is as follows: DTGVSQNPRHKITKRGQNVTFRCDPISEHNRLYWYRQTLGQGPEFLTYFQNEAQLEKSRLLSDRFSAERPKGSFSTLEIQRTEQGDSAMYLCASSPGTSGSTGELFFGEGSRLTVL.

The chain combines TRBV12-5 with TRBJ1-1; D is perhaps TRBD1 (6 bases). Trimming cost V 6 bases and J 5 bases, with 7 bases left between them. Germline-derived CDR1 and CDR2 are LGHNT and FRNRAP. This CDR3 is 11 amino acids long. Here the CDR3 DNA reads TGTGCTAGTGGGGGGGCTACTGAAGCTTTCTTT. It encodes CASGGATEAFF.

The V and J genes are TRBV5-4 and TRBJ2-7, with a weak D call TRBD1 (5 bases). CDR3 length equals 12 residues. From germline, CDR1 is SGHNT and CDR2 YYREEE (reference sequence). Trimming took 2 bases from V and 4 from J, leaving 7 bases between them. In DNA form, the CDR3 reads TGTGCCAGCAGCTTTGACAGATACGAGCAGTACTTC. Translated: CASSFDRYEQYF.

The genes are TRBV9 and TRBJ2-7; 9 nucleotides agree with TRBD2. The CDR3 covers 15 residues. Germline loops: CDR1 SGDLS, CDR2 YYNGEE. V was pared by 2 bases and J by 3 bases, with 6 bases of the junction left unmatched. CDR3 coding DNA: TGTGCCAGCAGCGTCTCGCATAGCGGGGGCTACGAGCAGTACTTC. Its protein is CASSVSHSGGYEQYF.

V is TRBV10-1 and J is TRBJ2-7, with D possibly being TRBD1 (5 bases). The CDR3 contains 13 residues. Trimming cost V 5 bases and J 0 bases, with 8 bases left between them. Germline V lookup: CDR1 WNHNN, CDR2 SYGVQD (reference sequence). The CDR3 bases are TGCGCCAGCAGTAAAGACAGCTCCTACGAGCAGTACTTC. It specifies CASSKDSSYEQYF.

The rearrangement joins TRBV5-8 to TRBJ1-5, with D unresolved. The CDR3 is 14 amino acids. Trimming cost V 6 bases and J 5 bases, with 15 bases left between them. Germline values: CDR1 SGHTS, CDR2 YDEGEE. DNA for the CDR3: TGTGCCAGCACGGGGTCAGGAAGGGATCAGCCCCAGCATTTT. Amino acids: CASTGSGRDQPQHF.

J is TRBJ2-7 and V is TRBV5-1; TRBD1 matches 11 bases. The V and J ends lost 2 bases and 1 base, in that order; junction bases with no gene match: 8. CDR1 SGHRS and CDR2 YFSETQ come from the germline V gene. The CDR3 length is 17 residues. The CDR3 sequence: CASSLKAGTGGSYEQYF. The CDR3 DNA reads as TGCGCCAGCAGCTTAAAAGCCGGGACAGGGGGGTCCTACGAGCAGTACTTC. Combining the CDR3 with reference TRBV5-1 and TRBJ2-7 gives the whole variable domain KAGVTQTPRYLIKTRGQQVTLSCSPISGHRSVSWYQQTPGQGLQFLFEYFSETQRNKGNFPGRFSGRQFSNSRSEMNVSTLELGDSALYLCASSLKAGTGGSYEQYFGPGTRLTVT.

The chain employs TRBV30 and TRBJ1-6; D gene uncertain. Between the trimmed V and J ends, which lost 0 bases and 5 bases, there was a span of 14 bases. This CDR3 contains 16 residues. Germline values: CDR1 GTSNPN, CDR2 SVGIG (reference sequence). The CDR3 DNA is TGTGCCTGGAGTGTACAGCCGGGAGAGCATAATTCACCCCTCCACTTT. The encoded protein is CAWSVQPGEHNSPLHF.

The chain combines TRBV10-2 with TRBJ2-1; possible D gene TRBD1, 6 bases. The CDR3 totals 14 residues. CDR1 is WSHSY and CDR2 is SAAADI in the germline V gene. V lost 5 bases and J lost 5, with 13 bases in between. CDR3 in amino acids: CASSSNRVNNEQFF. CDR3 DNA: TGCGCCAGCAGTTCTAACAGGGTAAACAATGAGCAGTTCTTC.

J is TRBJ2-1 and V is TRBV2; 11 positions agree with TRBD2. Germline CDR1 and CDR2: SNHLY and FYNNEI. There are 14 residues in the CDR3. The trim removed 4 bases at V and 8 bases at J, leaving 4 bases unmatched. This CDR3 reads CASSASGRRDEQFF. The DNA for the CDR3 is TGTGCCAGCAGTGCTAGCGGGAGGAGGGATGAGCAGTTCTTC.

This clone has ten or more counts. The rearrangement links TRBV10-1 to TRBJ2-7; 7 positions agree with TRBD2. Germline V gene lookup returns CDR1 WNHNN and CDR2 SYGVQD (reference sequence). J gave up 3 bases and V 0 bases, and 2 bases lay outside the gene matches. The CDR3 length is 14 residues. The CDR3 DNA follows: TGCGCCAGCAGTGAGTCACGCGGGGGCTACGAGCAGTACTTC. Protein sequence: CASSESRGGYEQYF.